Listed below are T cell receptor beta chains from one sample, sequenced in a study of ipilimumab plus nivolumab after autologous stem cell transplantation. Libraries were prepared by immunoSEQ multiplex PCR; TCRdb keeps only in-frame clonotypes and omits some of them. The sample gives under 2,000 clones, about 89% of which show up once; about 21% is in the top ten. This sample comprised PBMCs, obtained in a trial of ipilimumab plus nivolumab as post-transplant consolidation. These receptors all stem from a male donor with multiple myeloma. CDR3s include the opening cysteine and the closing phenylalanine or tryptophan. The order of the fields is CDR3 length, J gene, clone size, D gene, V gene, CDR3 DNA, CDR3 protein. The D gene is left open where the match is weak. The size of a clone is reported for some rows only, either as once, few or many, or as a class for expanded clones.

cdr3_length: 14; j_call: TRBJ1-5; clone_size: NA; d_call: NA; v_call: TRBV27; cdr3_nt: TGTGCCAGCAGTTCCTTGGTCCCTTTAGGGCCCCAGCATTTT; cdr3_aa: CASSSLVPLGPQHF
cdr3_length: 16; j_call: TRBJ1-1; clone_size: once; d_call: NA; v_call: TRBV18; cdr3_nt: TGTGCCAGCTCACCACGCCAGGGAAGGGCCTGGGCTGAAGCTTTCTTT; cdr3_aa: CASSPRQGRAWAEAFF
cdr3_length: 17; j_call: TRBJ2-1; clone_size: NA; d_call: TRBD2; v_call: TRBV9; cdr3_nt: TGTGCCAGCAGCGTAGGGGGAGGGGCCGCAGGGTACAATGAGCAGTTCTTC; cdr3_aa: CASSVGGGAAGYNEQFF
cdr3_length: 14; j_call: TRBJ1-4; clone_size: NA; d_call: NA; v_call: TRBV30; cdr3_nt: TGTGCCTGGAACGTTGCGGTGACTAATGAAAAACTGTTTTTT; cdr3_aa: CAWNVAVTNEKLFF
cdr3_length: 14; j_call: TRBJ1-4; clone_size: NA; d_call: NA; v_call: TRBV25-1; cdr3_nt: TGTGCCAGCAGTGCCCTCGGGGGTGGTGAAAAACTGTTTTTT; cdr3_aa: CASSALGGGEKLFF
cdr3_length: 15; j_call: TRBJ1-2; clone_size: NA; d_call: NA; v_call: TRBV11-2; cdr3_nt: TGTGCCAGCAGCTCCCAACGCCGGGACCAAGATGGCTACACCTTC; cdr3_aa: CASSSQRRDQDGYTF
cdr3_length: 14; j_call: TRBJ2-7; clone_size: NA; d_call: TRBD2; v_call: TRBV28; cdr3_nt: TGTGCCAGCAGTTACCCTAGCGGGAGATACGAGCAGTACTTC; cdr3_aa: CASSYPSGRYEQYF
cdr3_length: 15; j_call: TRBJ2-7; clone_size: NA; d_call: NA; v_call: TRBV5-6; cdr3_nt: TGTGCCAGCAGCTTGGGAGGGCAGGGGCCCTACGAGCAGTACTTC; cdr3_aa: CASSLGGQGPYEQYF
cdr3_length: 18; j_call: TRBJ1-5; clone_size: NA; d_call: NA; v_call: TRBV4-2; cdr3_nt: TGTGCCAGCAGCCAAGATACCAGGGCGGGGATTAGCAATCAGCCCCAGCATTTT; cdr3_aa: CASSQDTRAGISNQPQHF
cdr3_length: 15; j_call: TRBJ1-2; clone_size: NA; d_call: TRBD1; v_call: TRBV4-3; cdr3_nt: TGCGCCAGCAGCTTCCGGACAGGGAAAGGCTATGGCTACACCTTC; cdr3_aa: CASSFRTGKGYGYTF
cdr3_length: 13; j_call: TRBJ2-5; clone_size: NA; d_call: NA; v_call: TRBV2; cdr3_nt: TGTGCCAGCAGCCTGGGGCAGCAAGAGACCCAGTACTTC; cdr3_aa: CASSLGQQETQYF